This T cell receptor beta chain was identified in a study of T cell changes during pregnancy in multiple sclerosis. The CDR3 length is 15 residues. Germline V CDR1 and CDR2: LNHDA, SQIVND (reference sequence). Losses at the gene ends were 5 bases for V and 4 bases for J; bases not matched to a gene: 7. TCRdb's table, derived via immunoSEQ multiplex PCR, lists solely in-frame clones and lacks some. The table lists just under 80,000 clones, approximately 95% of them singletons. The rearrangement uses TRBV19 and TRBJ2-2; TRBD2 agrees at 7 bases. This receptor was taken from a female donor with multiple sclerosis, enrolled in a pregnancy study. Sequencing was performed on peripheral blood, taken in the first trimester of pregnancy. For the CDR3, the DNA is TGTGCCAGTAGTGTGACTAGCTTGGGCACCGGGGAGCTGTTTTTT. Amino acids: CASSVTSLGTGELFF. The full variable domain, completed using reference TRBV19 and TRBJ2-2, is DGGITQSPKYLFRKEGQNVTLSCEQNLNHDAMYWYRQDPGQGLRLIYYSQIVNDFQKGDIAEGYSVSREKKESFPLTVTSAQKNPTAFYLCASSVTSLGTGELFFGEGSRLTVL.